Given below is one T cell receptor (beta chain) in context. These data originate in a study of blood T cell repertoires in COVID-19. Study-level background: The origin of the acute and convalescent COVID-19 samples was the United States, Italy and Spain. PBMCs, B-cell-depleted T cells, or T cells provided the cDNA or gDNA that made up the material.

Study processing details: Researchers report that nucleated cell counts were estimated from reference gene primer amplification. The repertoire was sequenced with immunoSEQ multiplex PCR; TCRdb's copy has only in-frame clones and lacks some. The DNA was the basis for D and trimming; V, J and clone size are from that table. The sample lists some 150,000 clones, approximately 84% seen once, with approximately 4.6% in the top ten. The sequenced sample was peripheral blood. The TCR sequence derives from a human donor in a cohort sampled during active COVID-19.

The CDR3 spells CASSLNRQGKGGELFF. Written as DNA, the CDR3 is TGTGCCAGCAGCTTGAATCGGCAGGGGAAGGGCGGGGAGCTGTTTTTT. The rearrangement links TRBV5-4 to TRBJ2-2; tentatively, D is TRBD1 (6 bases). Germline loops: CDR1 SGHNT, CDR2 YYREEE (reference sequence). The CDR3 covers 16 residues. V was pared by 1 base and J by 7 bases, with 17 bases between.